This TCR beta chain emerged from a study of response to subunit inactivated influenza vaccine. Regarding the study as a whole: Authors suggested seasonal influenza vaccinations each recruit few new T cells.

Points on this clonotype: What it binds is not known.

This CDR3 contains 14 residues. With 4 bases clipped from V and 9 bases from J, the junction kept 11 bases outside the gene matches. CDR1 and CDR2 from the germline V gene are SNHLY and FYNNEI. MiXCR, applied by TCRdb to the RT-PCR reads, yields one record per CDR3 protein. Altogether 500,000 to 550,000 distinct CDR3 sequences are present, approximately 7.8% being singletons, with the ten largest covering around 13%. The sample here was PBMCs from blood, taken around 25 months after vaccination. The chain recombines TRBV2 with TRBJ2-7, with 8 positions matching TRBD2. The clonotype originates from a man aged 50-75 years who received an inactivated influenza vaccine. The CDR3 bases are TGTGCCAGCAGTGCCTACGGGGGGGGGCCTCGGCAGTACTTC. This codes for CASSAYGGGPRQYF.